The following is a T cell receptor (beta chain) sequence with its context. This record comes from a study of blood T cell repertoires in COVID-19. The wider study: The United States, Italy and Spain were the sources of the acute and convalescent COVID-19 samples.

Produced via immunoSEQ multiplex PCR; TCRdb's table is partial and in-frame only. The sample has 88,000 or so clones, less than 90% seen once. V was clipped by 4 bases and J by 3 bases, with 9 bases between them. The CDR3 contains 13 residues. Germline V gene sequence: CDR1 MRHNA, CDR2 SNTAGT. The TCR originated in a human donor in a cohort sampled during active COVID-19. Sequencing was performed on peripheral blood. The rearrangement joins TRBV6-4 to TRBJ1-1; a weak D match, TRBD1 (6 bases). Here the CDR3 reads CASSVNRDTEAFF. CDR3 in DNA: TGTGCCAGCAGTGTTAACAGGGACACTGAAGCTTTCTTT.